The sequence of this T cell receptor beta chain was determined in a study of sequential checkpoint blockade in melanoma. Study as a whole: TCRβ was sequenced from DNA of 90 or so pretreatment tumors.

Method: immunoSEQ multiplex PCR; TCRdb's copy keeps in-frame clones and lacks some. The sample includes some 2,400 clones, roughly 23% of them seen just once. The ends were cut back, 1 base at V and 1 base at J, with 16 bases in the middle. Looked up from germline, CDR1 is MGHRA and CDR2 is YSYEKL. The CDR3 is 17 amino acids. Stated treatment: randomized to nivolumab then ipilimumab (arm A) or the reverse (arm B). The sample here was tumor tissue (inferred from file names), taken from a patient given nivolumab and ipilimumab in sequence. V is TRBV4-1 and J is TRBJ2-5; no clear D gene. This TCR was sampled from a human donor with melanoma. Here the CDR3 DNA reads TGCGCCAGCAGCCAAGTGGGAAGGTCGTTGATCCAAGAGACCCAGTACTTC. Translation: CASSQVGRSLIQETQYF.